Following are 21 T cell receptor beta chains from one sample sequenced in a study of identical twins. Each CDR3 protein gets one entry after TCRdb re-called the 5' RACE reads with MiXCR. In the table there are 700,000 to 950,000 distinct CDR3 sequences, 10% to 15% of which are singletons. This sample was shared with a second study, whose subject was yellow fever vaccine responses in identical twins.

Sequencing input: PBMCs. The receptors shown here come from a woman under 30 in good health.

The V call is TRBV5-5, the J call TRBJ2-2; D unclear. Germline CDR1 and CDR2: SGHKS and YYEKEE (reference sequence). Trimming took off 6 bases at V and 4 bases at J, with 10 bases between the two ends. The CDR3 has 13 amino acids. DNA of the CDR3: TGTGCCAGCAACCCAGCAATCACCGGGGAGCTGTTTTTT. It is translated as CASNPAITGELFF.

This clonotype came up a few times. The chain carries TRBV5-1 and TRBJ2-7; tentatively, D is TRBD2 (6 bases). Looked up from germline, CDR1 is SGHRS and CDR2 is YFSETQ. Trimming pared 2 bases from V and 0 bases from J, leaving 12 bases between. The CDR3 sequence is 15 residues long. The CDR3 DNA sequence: TGCGCCAGCAGCTTCGGGGGTAAGGGCTCCTACGAGCAGTACGTC. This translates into CASSFGGKGSYEQYV.

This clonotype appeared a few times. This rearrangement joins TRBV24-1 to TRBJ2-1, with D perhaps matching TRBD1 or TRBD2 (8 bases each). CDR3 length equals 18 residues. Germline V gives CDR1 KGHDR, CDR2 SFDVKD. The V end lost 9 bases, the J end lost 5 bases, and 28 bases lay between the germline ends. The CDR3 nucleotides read TGTGCCACCCAGGGGGCACCCGGAGCGGGAGTTCGGCACAATGAGCAGTTCTTC. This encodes CATQGAPGAGVRHNEQFF.

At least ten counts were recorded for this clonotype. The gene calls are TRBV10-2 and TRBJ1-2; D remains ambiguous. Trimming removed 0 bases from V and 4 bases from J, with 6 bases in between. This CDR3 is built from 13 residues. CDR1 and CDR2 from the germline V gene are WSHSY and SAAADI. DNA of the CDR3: TGCGCCAGCAGTGAGTCGACCACCTATGGCTACACCTTC. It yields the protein CASSESTTYGYTF.

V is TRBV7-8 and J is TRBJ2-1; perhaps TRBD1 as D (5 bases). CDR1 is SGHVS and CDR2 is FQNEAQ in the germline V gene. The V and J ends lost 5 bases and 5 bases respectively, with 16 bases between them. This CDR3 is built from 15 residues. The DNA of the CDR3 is TGTGCCAGCAGCCAAAGGGGCGGATTTGACAATGAGCAGTTCTTC. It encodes CASSQRGGFDNEQFF.

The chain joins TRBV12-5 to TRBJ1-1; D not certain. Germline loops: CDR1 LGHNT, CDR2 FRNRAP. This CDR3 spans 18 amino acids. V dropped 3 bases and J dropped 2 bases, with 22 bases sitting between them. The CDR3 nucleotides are TGTGCTAGTGGTTTTTCCCCATTGGGGAGGGCCTCAAACACTGAAGCTTTCTTT. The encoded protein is CASGFSPLGRASNTEAFF.

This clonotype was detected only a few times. The DNA for the CDR3 is TGTGCCAGCAGTTCGAGGGGGCCCACTGAAGCTTTCTTT. It yields the protein CASSSRGPTEAFF. This sequence joins TRBV6-2 or TRBV6-3 and TRBJ1-1; 7 bases fit TRBD1. This CDR3 contains 13 residues. Germline V gene data show CDR1 as MNHEY and CDR2 as SVGEGT. V trimming: 4 bases; J trimming: 4 bases; junction bases outside the gene matches: 3.

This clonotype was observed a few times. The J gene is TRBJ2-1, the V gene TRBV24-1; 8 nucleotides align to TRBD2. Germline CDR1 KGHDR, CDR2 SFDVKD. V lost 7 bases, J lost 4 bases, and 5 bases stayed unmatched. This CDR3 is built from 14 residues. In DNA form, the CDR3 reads TGTGCCACCAGGGGCGGGAGGCAGTACAATGAGCAGTTCTTC. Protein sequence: CATRGGRQYNEQFF.

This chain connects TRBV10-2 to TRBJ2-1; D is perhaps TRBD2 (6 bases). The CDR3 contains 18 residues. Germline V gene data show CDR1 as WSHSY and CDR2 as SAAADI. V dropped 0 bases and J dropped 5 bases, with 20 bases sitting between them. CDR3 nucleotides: TGCGCCAGCAGTGAGTCGACGAAGCGGGTAAAAGGGGACAATGAGCAGTTCTTC. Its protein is CASSESTKRVKGDNEQFF.

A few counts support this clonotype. In nucleotides, the CDR3 is TGCGCCAGCAGTACGTTACAGGGGAATGAGCAGTTCTTC. Its translation: CASSTLQGNEQFF. J is TRBJ2-1 and V is TRBV10-1; 7 bases map to TRBD1. Germline assignment: CDR1 WNHNN and CDR2 SYGVQD (reference sequence). The J segment lost 7 bases and the V segment lost 5 bases, leaving 5 bases of the junction unmatched. The CDR3 has 13 amino acids.

CDR3 DNA: TGTGCCATCAGTGAGCGGCAGGAGACGCAGCCCCAGCATTTT. Translation: CAISERQETQPQHF. The chain combines TRBV10-3 with TRBJ1-5, with D uncertain. This CDR3 has 14 amino acids. The germline V and J ends were trimmed by 2 bases and 7 bases, with 12 bases remaining between them. CDR1 and CDR2 (germline): ENHRY, SYGVKD.

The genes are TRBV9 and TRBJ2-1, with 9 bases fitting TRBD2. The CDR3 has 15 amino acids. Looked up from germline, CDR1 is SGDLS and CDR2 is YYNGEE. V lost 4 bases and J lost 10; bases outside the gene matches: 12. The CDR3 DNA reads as TGTGCCAGCAGCACTCGACTAGCGGAAGCAGGAGAGCAGTTCTTC. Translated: CASSTRLAEAGEQFF.

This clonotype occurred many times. This CDR3 is CAISDPAPRGRGDYGYTF. CDR3 in DNA: TGTGCCATCAGTGACCCGGCCCCCAGGGGAAGGGGTGACTATGGCTACACCTTC. The chain links TRBV10-3 to TRBJ1-2; D is perhaps TRBD1 (6 bases). CDR3 length equals 18 residues. Germline V gene sequence: CDR1 ENHRY, CDR2 SYGVKD. Trimming took 3 bases from V and 3 from J, leaving 23 bases between them.

The CDR3 nucleotides are TGTGCCAGCAGTCCGACAGGCTTTTTGTCCTACGAGCAGTACGTC. This encodes CASSPTGFLSYEQYV. The rearrangement joins TRBV5-6 to TRBJ2-7; tentative D call: TRBD1 (6 bases). Between the trimmed V and J ends, which lost 5 bases and 1 base, there was a span of 16 bases. CDR3 length equals 15 residues. Germline CDR1 SGHDT, CDR2 YYEEEE.

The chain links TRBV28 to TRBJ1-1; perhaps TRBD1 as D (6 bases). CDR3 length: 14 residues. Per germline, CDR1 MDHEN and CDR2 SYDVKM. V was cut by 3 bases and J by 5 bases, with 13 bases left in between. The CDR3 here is CASSFTRRGTEAFF. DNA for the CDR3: TGTGCCAGCAGTTTTACCCGAAGGGGGACTGAAGCTTTCTTT.

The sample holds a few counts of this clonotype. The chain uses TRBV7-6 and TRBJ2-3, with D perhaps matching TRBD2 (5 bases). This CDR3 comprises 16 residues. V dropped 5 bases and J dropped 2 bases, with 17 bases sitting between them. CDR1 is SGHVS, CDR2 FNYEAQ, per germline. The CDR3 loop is CASSARLSRDTDTQYF. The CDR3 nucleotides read TGTGCCAGCAGCGCCAGACTAAGCCGGGACACAGATACGCAGTATTTT.

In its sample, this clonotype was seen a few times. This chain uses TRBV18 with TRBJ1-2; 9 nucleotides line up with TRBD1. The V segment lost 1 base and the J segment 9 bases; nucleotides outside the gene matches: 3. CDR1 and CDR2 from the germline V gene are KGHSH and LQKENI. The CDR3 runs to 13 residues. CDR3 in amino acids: CASSPLGQGSYTF. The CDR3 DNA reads TGTGCCAGCTCACCACTTGGACAGGGGAGCTACACCTTC.

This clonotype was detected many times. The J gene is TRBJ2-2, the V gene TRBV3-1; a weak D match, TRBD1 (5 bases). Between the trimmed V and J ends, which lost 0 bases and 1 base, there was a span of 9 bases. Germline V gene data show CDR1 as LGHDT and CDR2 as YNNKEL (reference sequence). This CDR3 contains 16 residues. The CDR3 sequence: CASSQDSGMNTGELFF. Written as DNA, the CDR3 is TGTGCCAGCAGCCAAGATTCAGGGATGAACACCGGGGAGCTGTTTTTT.

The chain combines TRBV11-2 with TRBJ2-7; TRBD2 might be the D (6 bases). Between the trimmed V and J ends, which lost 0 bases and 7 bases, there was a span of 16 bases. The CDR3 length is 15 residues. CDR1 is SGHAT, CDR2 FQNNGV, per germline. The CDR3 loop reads CASSLEDYSSWEQYF. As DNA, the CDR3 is TGTGCCAGCAGCTTAGAGGACTACTCCTCCTGGGAGCAGTACTTC.

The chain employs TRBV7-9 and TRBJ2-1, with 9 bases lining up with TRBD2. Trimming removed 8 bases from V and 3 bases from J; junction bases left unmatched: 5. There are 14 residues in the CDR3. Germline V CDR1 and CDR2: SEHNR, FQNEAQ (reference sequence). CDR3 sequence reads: CASSTLAGYNEQFF. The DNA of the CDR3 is TGTGCCAGCTCAACACTAGCGGGCTACAATGAGCAGTTCTTC. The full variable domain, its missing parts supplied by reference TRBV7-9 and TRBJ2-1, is DTGVSQNPRHKITKRGQNVTFRCDPISEHNRLYWYRQTLGQGPEFLTYFQNEAQLEKSRLLSDRFSAERPKGSFSTLEIQRTEQGDSAMYLCASSTLAGYNEQFFGPGTRLTVL.

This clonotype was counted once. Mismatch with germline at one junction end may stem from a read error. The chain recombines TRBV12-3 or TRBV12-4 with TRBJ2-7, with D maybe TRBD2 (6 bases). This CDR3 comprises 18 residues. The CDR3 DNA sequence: TGTACCAGCAGTTTAAAAAGCCGGGGGAGTACCCCGCGCTCCGAGCAGTACTTC. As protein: CTSSLKSRGSTPRSEQYF.